What follows are 20 T cell receptor beta chains derived from one specimen sequenced in a study of tumor-infiltrating lymphocytes in primary liver carcinoma. With around 490 ng total RNA as template and a constant-region primer, TCR beta cDNA was made. Three-round nested multiplex PCR performed with slightly modified ARM-PCR produced the TCR beta libraries. The first two PCR rounds used TRBV1-TRBV30 forward primers with a C-beta reverse primer, roughly 10 cycles each. TCRdb passed the multiplex PCR reads through MiXCR, listing each CDR3 protein once. The table records more than 100,000 distinct CDR3 sequences, around two thirds of them present only once. Unsorted bulk tissue, about 19-31 mg of it, served as the source for co-extraction of RNA and DNA. The material sequenced was tumor-adjacent normal liver tissue. These receptors originate from a woman aged 60 to 75 with primary liver carcinoma and hepatitis B virus infection.

The gene calls are TRBV29-1 and TRBJ2-1, with 7 bases identical to TRBD2. CDR1 is SQVTM, CDR2 ANQGSEA, per germline. The CDR3 extends over 17 amino acids. The J segment lost 2 bases and the V segment lost 1 base, leaving 11 bases of the junction unmatched. CDR3 sequence: CSVEGISGESPYNEQFF. The CDR3 DNA reads as TGCAGCGTTGAAGGGATCAGCGGGGAGAGCCCCTACAATGAGCAGTTCTTC.

A remark on this clonotype: It is likely a read error, because the conserved phenylalanine at the end of the CDR3 is missing. The chain couples TRBV6-5 to TRBJ2-1; D unresolved. With 5 bases removed from V and 9 bases from J, the gap between germline ends came to 14 bases. From germline, CDR1 is MNHEY and CDR2 SVGAGI. The CDR3 is 13 residues long. The CDR3 protein is CASSHGVDGEQFL. The CDR3 nucleotides are TGTGCCAGCAGTCACGGAGTAGACGGTGAGCAGTTCTTA.

This clonotype turned up a few times. The chain has TRBV28 and TRBJ2-7; TRBD1 aligns across 8 bases. Looked up from germline, CDR1 is MDHEN and CDR2 is SYDVKM. This CDR3 spans 16 amino acids. V shed 1 base, J shed 2 bases, and the junction held 7 bases outside the gene matches. CDR3 DNA: TGTGCCAGCAGTTTATCCCGGACAGGGAGGACCTACGAGCAGTACTTC. This encodes CASSLSRTGRTYEQYF.

About this clonotype: A much more abundant neighbour one base away suggests this may be a read error. J is TRBJ2-4 and V is TRBV7-9; D ambiguous. Germline CDR1 is SEHNR and CDR2 is FQNEAQ (reference sequence). Trimming stripped 7 bases from V and 8 bases from J, with 9 bases between. This CDR3 spans 11 amino acids. CDR3 loop: CASNSADIQYF. CDR3 coding DNA: TGTGCCAGCAACTCCGCGGACATTCAGTACTTC.

A single count supports this clonotype. The chain joins TRBV6-5 to TRBJ2-7; TRBD2 is a possible D gene (5 bases). In germline, CDR1 is MNHEY, CDR2 SVGAGI. The CDR3 extends over 14 amino acids. The CDR3 nucleotides read TGTGACAACAGTTACTGGGGTGAGGGCTACGAGCAGTACTTC. This translates into CDNSYWGEGYEQYF.

In regard to this clonotype: Mismatch with germline at one junction end may stem from a read error. This chain uses TRBV6-2 or TRBV6-3 with TRBJ2-6, with a possible D match to TRBD1 (5 bases). The CDR3 totals 15 residues. CDR1 is MNHEY, CDR2 SVGEGT, per germline. CDR3 bases: TGTGTCAGCAGTCCTCTCGGTTCTGGGGCTAACGTCCTGACTTTC. Its protein product is CVSSPLGSGANVLTF.

Concerning this clonotype: Compared with germline, one end of the junction differs, possibly owing to a read error. V usage is TRBV6-1 and J usage is TRBJ1-5, with 8 bases fitting TRBD1. In germline, CDR1 is MNHNS, CDR2 SASEGT. The CDR3 is 15 amino acids. The CDR3 sequence: CASSGTGRSNHPQHF. The CDR3 coding sequence is TGTGCTAGCAGTGGGACAGGCCGAAGCAATCACCCCCAGCATTTT.

With regard to this clonotype: Since the CDR3 does not end with the conserved phenylalanine or tryptophan, this likely comes from a read error. This sequence joins TRBV5-1 and TRBJ2-1; TRBD2 might be the D (6 bases). Germline V gene data show CDR1 as SGHRS and CDR2 as YFSETQ. This CDR3 contains 14 residues. CDR3 sequence: CASSGRGGYNEQFS. For the CDR3, the DNA is TGCGCCAGCAGTGGGAGAGGAGGGTACAATGAACAGTTCTCC.

The chain employs TRBV11-3 and TRBJ2-1; D is uncertain. The germline V gene encodes CDR1 SGHNT and CDR2 YENEEA. The CDR3 extends over 12 amino acids. V dropped 5 bases and J dropped 13 bases, with 15 bases sitting between them. The CDR3 reads CASSRTTFSQFF. The DNA for the CDR3 is TGTGCCAGCAGCAGAACTACCTTTAGCCAGTTCTTC.

Worth noting for this clonotype: Since the CDR3 does not end with the conserved phenylalanine or tryptophan, this likely comes from a read error. The DNA is omitted, as the CDR3 cannot be located on it reliably, and the CDR3 follows TCRdb's listing. This rearrangement joins TRBV6-1 to TRBJ1-1; the D call in the table, TRBD1, was not verified against the DNA. CDR1 and CDR2 (germline): MNHNS, SASEGT. The CDR3 sequence runs 12 residues, both termini included. The CDR3 is CASGEVGTLPNY.

The chain joins TRBV7-8 to TRBJ2-4, with TRBD2 as a possible D gene (5 bases). This CDR3 contains 16 residues. With 5 bases removed from V and 3 bases from J, the gap between germline ends came to 17 bases. CDR1 and CDR2 from the germline V gene are SGHVS and FQNEAQ. For the CDR3, the DNA is TGTGCCAGCAGCCACTATCGGGAATTGGACAAAAACATTCAGTACTTC. Its protein product is CASSHYRELDKNIQYF.

V gene TRBV7-8 combines with J gene TRBJ1-5; TRBD1 matches at 7 bases. The assigned J gene may be wrong: the sequence end matches TRBJ2-3 better. There are 13 residues in the CDR3. Germline CDR1 SGHVS, CDR2 FQNEAQ. The chain's CDR3 is CASISGQNQPQYF. The CDR3 coding sequence is TGTGCCAGCATCTCGGGACAGAATCAGCCCCAGTATTTT.

On this clonotype itself: Mismatch with germline at one junction end may stem from a read error. The chain uses TRBV4-1 and TRBJ2-1; the D call may be TRBD1 or TRBD2 (5 bases each). Per the germline V gene, CDR1 is MGHRA and CDR2 is YSYEKL. The CDR3 has 18 amino acids. DNA of the CDR3: TGCGCCAGCAGCCAAGAGATTCATAGGGGAGACTCCTACAAAGAGCAGTTCTTC. Translation: CASSQEIHRGDSYKEQFF.

The J gene is TRBJ2-3, the V gene TRBV20-1; no firm D call. There are 12 residues in the CDR3. V lost 2 bases to trimming and J lost 4 bases, with 7 bases between them. CDR1 is DFQATT and CDR2 is SNEGSKA in the germline V gene (reference sequence). DNA of the CDR3: TGCAGTGCTAGATTCGGATCAGATACGCAGTATTTT. Translating it yields CSARFGSDTQYF.

DNA of the CDR3: TGTGTCAGTAGTCCGTTCGAACTAGCAGCCCATGAGCAGTTCTTC. Its protein product is CVSSPFELAAHEQFF. This chain connects TRBV28 to TRBJ2-1; possible D gene TRBD2, 6 bases. In germline, CDR1 is MDHEN, CDR2 SYDVKM. The CDR3 has 15 residues.

On this clonotype: The junction and the germline gene differ at one end; a read error may be behind it. This chain joins TRBV29-1 and TRBJ2-3; D is possibly TRBD1 or TRBD2 (6 bases each). The CDR3 covers 13 residues. The germline CDR1 and CDR2 sequences are SQVTM and ANQGSEA. CDR3 residues: CSVEEGGTDMQYF. DNA for the CDR3: TGCAGCGTTGAAGAGGGGGGCACAGATATGCAGTATTTT.

This clonotype has a handful of counts. A junction boundary mismatches the germline segment, possibly from a read error. V is TRBV11-3 and J is TRBJ1-2; D unclear. The CDR3 consists of 13 residues. Per the germline V gene, CDR1 is SGHNT and CDR2 is YENEEA. CDR3 protein: CASSFVHNYGYTF. CDR3 sequence (DNA): TGTGCTAGCAGCTTTGTACATAACTATGGCTACACCTTC.

The gene calls are TRBV7-9 and TRBJ2-2; 7 bases align to TRBD2. V was pared by 10 bases and J by 3 bases, with 11 bases of the junction left unmatched. From germline, CDR1 is SEHNR and CDR2 FQNEAQ (reference sequence). The CDR3 has 15 amino acids. CDR3 DNA: TGTGCCAACTCCATCTGGGGGGGGTACACCGGGGAGCTGTTTTTT. This translates into CANSIWGGYTGELFF.

To note about this clonotype: An end of the junction differs from the germline gene, which may be a read error. V is TRBV11-1 and J is TRBJ2-5; 7 bases are a match to TRBD2. CDR1 SGHAT and CDR2 FQDESV come from the germline V gene (reference sequence). This CDR3 spans 14 amino acids. DNA for the CDR3: TGTACCAGTAGCTTACCGGGACTACAAGAGACCCAGTACTTC. Protein product: CTSSLPGLQETQYF. Full variable domain (outside the CDR3, taken from reference TRBV11-1 and TRBJ2-5): EAEVAQSPRYKITEKSQAVAFWCDPISGHATLYWYRQILGQGPELLVQFQDESVVDDSQLPKDRFSAERLKGVDSTLKIQPAELGDSAMYLCTSSLPGLQETQYFGPGTRLLVL.

The chain recombines TRBV11-2 with TRBJ2-1, with TRBD2 matching 13 bases. The CDR3 length is 17 residues. Germline V CDR1 and CDR2: SGHAT, FQNNGV. Trimming cost V 5 bases and J 3 bases; bases outside gene matches: 7. The CDR3 loop is CASSLGLAGVVYNEQFF. The CDR3 bases are TGTGCCAGCAGCCTAGGACTAGCGGGAGTGGTCTACAATGAGCAGTTCTTC. Filled out from reference TRBV11-2 and TRBJ2-1, the complete variable domain reads EAGVAQSPRYKIIEKRQSVAFWCNPISGHATLYWYQQILGQGPKLLIQFQNNGVVDDSQLPKDRFSAERLKGVDSTLKIQPAKLEDSAVYLCASSLGLAGVVYNEQFFGPGTRLTVL.